The 17 T cell receptor beta chains reported below all come from one sample, sequenced in a study of blood T cells in healthy people across ages. Then a second PCR, running roughly 7 to 11 cycles, was carried out with a sample-barcoded 5' primer and a J-beta primer mix. TCRdb analysed the 5' RACE reads with MiXCR anew, one entry per CDR3 protein. The data show more than 500,000 distinct CDR3 sequences, roughly a quarter seen once. Input material: blood. These TCRs come from a woman in her sixties or seventies in good health.

The V call is TRBV20-1, the J call TRBJ2-3, with D uncertain. Germline V gene lookup returns CDR1 DFQATT and CDR2 SNEGSKA (reference sequence). V lost 1 base and J lost 1, with 12 bases in between. The CDR3 is 15 amino acids. The CDR3 DNA sequence: TGCAGTGCTAGAGTGCAAGATCAGGGCACAGATACGCAGTATTTT. Translated: CSARVQDQGTDTQYF.

The J gene is TRBJ1-1, the V gene TRBV10-3; D is possibly TRBD1 (5 bases). In germline, CDR1 is ENHRY, CDR2 SYGVKD. This CDR3 is built from 14 residues. V was pared by 6 bases and J by 4 bases, with 15 bases between. The CDR3 coding sequence is TGTGCCATCAGGGGGGGACGAACGGCCACTGAAGCTTTCTTT. Translating it yields CAIRGGRTATEAFF.

The chain couples TRBV6-2 or TRBV6-3 to TRBJ1-5; the match to TRBD1 covers 7 bases. The germline CDR1 and CDR2 sequences are MNHEY and SVGEGT. The ends lost 2 bases at V and 5 bases at J; junction bases unmatched: 3. The CDR3 covers 14 residues. The CDR3: CASSYVQGDQPQHF. CDR3 nucleotides: TGTGCCAGCAGTTACGTTCAGGGGGATCAGCCCCAGCATTTT.

The rearrangement uses TRBV20-1 and TRBJ1-2; no reliable D call. Trimming cost V 6 bases and J 7 bases, with 18 bases left between them. The CDR3 is made up of 13 amino acids. CDR1 DFQATT and CDR2 SNEGSKA come from the germline V gene (reference sequence). For the CDR3, the DNA is TGCAGTGCACCCCCCAGTGATGGTGGTGGCTACACCTTC. This sequence encodes CSAPPSDGGGYTF.

The chain is built from TRBV9 and TRBJ2-3; TRBD2 matches at 10 bases. The CDR3 contains 18 residues. The J segment lost 3 bases and the V segment lost 1 base, leaving 11 bases of the junction unmatched. CDR1 SGDLS and CDR2 YYNGEE come from the germline V gene. Written as DNA, the CDR3 is TGTGCCAGCAGCGTAAGGGTAGGGAGTAGCGGGAGGACAGATACGCAGTATTTT. Amino acids: CASSVRVGSSGRTDTQYF.

This chain connects TRBV3-1 to TRBJ1-6, with TRBD1 as a possible D gene (5 bases). Germline V gene sequence: CDR1 LGHDT, CDR2 YNNKEL (reference sequence). V was pared by 2 bases and J by 11 bases, with 10 bases between. The CDR3 spans 13 residues. CDR3 in amino acids: CASSQTQGTPLHF. DNA of the CDR3: TGTGCCAGCAGCCAAACGCAGGGAACACCCCTCCACTTT.

The sample holds a few counts of this clonotype. The rearrangement links TRBV2 to TRBJ1-2; possible D gene TRBD1, 6 bases. The CDR3 loop spans 13 amino acids. V lost 6 bases, J lost 5 bases, and 13 bases lay in between. Germline V gives CDR1 SNHLY, CDR2 FYNNEI. The CDR3 spells CASRQQGGYGYTF. The DNA for the CDR3 is TGTGCCAGCAGGCAACAGGGAGGGTATGGCTACACCTTC.

The chain is built from TRBV7-9 and TRBJ1-4, with 8 bases aligning to TRBD1. J gave up 6 bases and V 5 bases, and 2 bases lay outside the gene matches. CDR1 is SEHNR and CDR2 is FQNEAQ in the germline V gene (reference sequence). The CDR3 is made up of 13 amino acids. This CDR3 reads CASSVTGDEKLFF. The CDR3 nucleotides read TGTGCCAGCAGCGTGACAGGGGATGAAAAACTGTTTTTT. Full variable domain (outside the CDR3, taken from reference TRBV7-9 and TRBJ1-4): DTGVSQNPRHKITKRGQNVTFRCDPISEHNRLYWYRQTLGQGPEFLTYFQNEAQLEKSRLLSDRFSAERPKGSFSTLEIQRTEQGDSAMYLCASSVTGDEKLFFGSGTQLSVL.

This clonotype has at least ten counts. This chain joins TRBV2 and TRBJ2-4; 9 positions match TRBD1. Germline V lookup: CDR1 SNHLY, CDR2 FYNNEI. V dropped 8 bases and J dropped 7; count of bases not matched to a gene: 9. The CDR3 length is 14 residues. CDR3 coding DNA: TGTGCCAGCCAGGACAGGGGTAGAGGCAACATTCAGTACTTC. It yields the protein CASQDRGRGNIQYF.

This chain uses TRBV12-5 with TRBJ2-5; TRBD2 agrees at 7 bases. V lost 6 bases and J lost 0; bases outside the gene matches: 4. Looked up from germline, CDR1 is LGHNT and CDR2 is FRNRAP. The CDR3 totals 14 residues. The CDR3 sequence is CASGRGGDQETQYF. DNA for the CDR3: TGTGCTAGTGGCCGGGGAGGGGACCAAGAGACCCAGTACTTC.

The chain joins TRBV20-1 to TRBJ2-1; 11 bases fit TRBD1. CDR3 length equals 14 residues. The junction had 1 base not matched to a gene; V was cut back by 6 bases and J by 0 bases. Germline lookup yields CDR1 DFQATT and CDR2 SNEGSKA (reference sequence). The CDR3 loop reads CSAGTGGSYNEQFF. As DNA, the CDR3 is TGCAGTGCAGGGACAGGGGGCTCCTACAATGAGCAGTTCTTC.

The V and J genes are TRBV20-1 and TRBJ1-1, with 8 bases that match TRBD1. Germline V gene sequence: CDR1 DFQATT, CDR2 SNEGSKA (reference sequence). V dropped 5 bases and J dropped 5; count of bases not matched to a gene: 10. The CDR3 spans 14 residues. The CDR3 protein is CSALTDRGGTEAFF. The DNA of the CDR3 is TGCAGTGCTCTCACAGACAGGGGTGGTACTGAAGCTTTCTTT.

V gene TRBV7-6 combines with J gene TRBJ2-7; 7 bases align to TRBD1. There are 12 residues in the CDR3. With 5 bases clipped from V and 8 bases from J, the junction kept 6 bases outside the gene matches. Germline-derived CDR1 and CDR2 are SGHVS and FNYEAQ. The CDR3 here is CASSDRGGQQYF. In DNA, the CDR3 is TGTGCCAGCAGCGATCGAGGGGGCCAGCAGTACTTC.

In this sample, this clonotype turned up a few times. The chain links TRBV24-1 to TRBJ2-1; D perhaps matches TRBD2 (6 bases). Germline CDR1 and CDR2: KGHDR and SFDVKD. V lost 4 bases to trimming and J lost 7 bases, with 22 bases between them. The CDR3 has 17 residues. CDR3 in DNA: TGTGCCACCAGTGACGGCAACCCGGCGGGGTGGGGGAATGAGCAGTTCTTC. Translation: CATSDGNPAGWGNEQFF.

The gene calls are TRBV4-2 and TRBJ2-5; D is perhaps TRBD1 or TRBD2 (5 bases each). Germline V CDR1 and CDR2: LGHNA, YNFKEQ. The V and J ends lost 2 bases and 7 bases respectively, with 14 bases between them. The CDR3 extends over 14 amino acids. The CDR3 protein is CASSQRDPEGTQYF. The CDR3 DNA is TGTGCCAGCAGCCAACGGGACCCCGAGGGGACCCAGTACTTC.

The chain links TRBV11-3 to TRBJ1-2; TRBD1 aligns across 8 bases. The CDR3 is made up of 13 amino acids. Germline lookup yields CDR1 SGHNT and CDR2 YENEEA. J gave up 6 bases and V 4 bases, and 4 bases lay outside the gene matches. The CDR3 DNA reads TGTGCCAGCAGCTCCGAGGACAGGGATGGCTACACCTTC. It yields the protein CASSSEDRDGYTF.

This chain links TRBV7-9 with TRBJ2-3; D possibly uses TRBD1 or TRBD2 (5 bases each). Trimming stripped 0 bases from V and 1 base from J, with 17 bases between. This CDR3 has 18 amino acids. Germline V gene data show CDR1 as SEHNR and CDR2 as FQNEAQ (reference sequence). The CDR3 region is CASSLARRRDGRTDTQYF. CDR3 nucleotides: TGTGCCAGCAGCTTAGCGCGGAGAAGGGACGGACGCACAGATACGCAGTATTTT.